Here is one T cell receptor (beta chain) with its context. Its antigen remains unknown. There were at least 5 micrograms of total RNA extracted from every sample. Then a second PCR, running roughly 7 to 11 cycles, was carried out with a sample-barcoded 5' primer and a J-beta primer mix. TCRdb processed the 5' RACE reads anew with MiXCR; each CDR3 protein has one entry. In the table there are 700,000 to 850,000 distinct CDR3 sequences, under 40% of which are singletons. These data are taken from a study of blood T cells in healthy people across ages. Study outcomes and limitations: CMV status of donors was unknown, possibly confounding expanded clonotype changes. Older individuals had lower TCR beta diversity per million T cells (the decline was roughly linear).

The CDR3 sequence is 15 residues long. The V end lost 5 bases, the J end lost 0 bases, and 13 bases lay between the germline ends. Germline V lookup: CDR1 MNHNY, CDR2 SVGAGI (reference sequence). The TCR was taken from a man younger than 30 in good health. The chain joins TRBV6-6 to TRBJ1-1; D might be TRBD1 (5 bases). Sequenced sample: blood. The CDR3 region has the DNA TGTGCCAGCAGTGGATGGGACGGTTTGAACACTGAAGCTTTCTTT. This translates into CASSGWDGLNTEAFF.